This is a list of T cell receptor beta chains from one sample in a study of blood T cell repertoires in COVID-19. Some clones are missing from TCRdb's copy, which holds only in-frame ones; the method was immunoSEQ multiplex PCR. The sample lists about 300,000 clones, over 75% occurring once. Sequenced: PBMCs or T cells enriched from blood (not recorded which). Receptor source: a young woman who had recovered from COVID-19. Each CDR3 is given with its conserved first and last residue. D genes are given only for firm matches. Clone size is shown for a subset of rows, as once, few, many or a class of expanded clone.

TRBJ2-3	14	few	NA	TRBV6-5	CASSMGVGTDTQYF	TGTGCCAGCAGTATGGGAGTTGGCACAGATACGCAGTATTTT
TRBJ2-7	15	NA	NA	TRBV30	CAWSPQPWSSYEQYF	TGTGCCTGGAGTCCCCAACCATGGAGCTCCTACGAGCAGTACTTC
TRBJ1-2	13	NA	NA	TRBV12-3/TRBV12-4	CASSPGSFLGYTF	TGTGCCAGCAGTCCGGGGTCTTTCCTCGGCTACACCTTC
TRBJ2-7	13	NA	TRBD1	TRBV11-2	CASSSGTDYEQYF	TGTGCCAGCAGCTCCGGGACAGATTACGAGCAGTACTTC
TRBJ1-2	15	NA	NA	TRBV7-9	CASSLGTRTNYGYTF	TGTGCCAGCAGCTTAGGGACAAGAACTAACTATGGCTACACCTTC
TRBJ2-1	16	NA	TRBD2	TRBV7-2	CASSLEGLAGGREQFF	TGTGCCAGCAGCTTAGAGGGACTAGCGGGAGGTCGAGAGCAGTTCTTC
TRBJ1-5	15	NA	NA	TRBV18	CASSPAWRGHQPQHF	TGTGCCAGCTCACCAGCTTGGCGGGGGCATCAGCCCCAGCATTTT
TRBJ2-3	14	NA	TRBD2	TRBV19	CASSNGLATDTQYF	TGTGCCAGTAGTAACGGACTAGCAACAGATACGCAGTATTTT
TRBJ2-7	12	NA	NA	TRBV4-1	CASSQDRDEQYF	TGCGCCAGCAGCCAAGACCGCGACGAGCAGTACTTC
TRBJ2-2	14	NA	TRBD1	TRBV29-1	CSVRGQGGTGELFF	TGCAGCGTCCGGGGACAGGGAGGCACCGGGGAGCTGTTTTTT
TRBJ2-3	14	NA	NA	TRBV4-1	CASSQDPFTDTQYF	TGCGCCAGCAGCCAAGATCCCTTCACAGATACGCAGTATTTT
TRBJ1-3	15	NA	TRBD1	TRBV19	CASRQGVFSGNTIYF	TGTGCCAGTCGACAGGGGGTGTTCTCTGGAAACACCATATATTTT
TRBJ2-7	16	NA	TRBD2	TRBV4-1	CASSQDGVAGHYEQYF	TGCGCCAGCAGCCAAGATGGGGTAGCGGGGCACTACGAGCAGTACTTC
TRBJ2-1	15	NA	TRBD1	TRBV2	CASSVRQGSRDEQFF	TGTGCCAGCAGTGTCAGACAGGGGAGTAGGGATGAGCAGTTCTTC
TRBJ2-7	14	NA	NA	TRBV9	CASSVAEEDYEQYF	TGTGCCAGCAGCGTAGCCGAGGAGGACTACGAGCAGTACTTC
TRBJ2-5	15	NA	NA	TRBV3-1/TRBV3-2	CASSFRDFQIETQYF	TGTGCCAGCAGCTTCCGGGACTTCCAAATCGAGACCCAGTACTTC
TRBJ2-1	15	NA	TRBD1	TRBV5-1	CASSLDRDSYNEQFF	TGCGCCAGCAGCTTGGACAGGGACAGTTACAATGAGCAGTTCTTC
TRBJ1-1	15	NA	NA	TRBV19	CASSILGGQGTEAFF	TGTGCCAGTAGTATATTGGGGGGGCAGGGTACTGAAGCTTTCTTT
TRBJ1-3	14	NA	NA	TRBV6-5	CASSYSAGQFTIYF	TGTGCCAGCAGTTACTCTGCAGGACAATTCACCATATATTTT
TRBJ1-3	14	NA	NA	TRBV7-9	CASSLTGPGNTIYF	TGTGCCAGCAGCCTAACAGGGCCCGGAAACACCATATATTTT
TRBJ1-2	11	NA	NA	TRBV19	CASRRNYGYTF	TGTGCCAGTCGGCGGAACTATGGCTACACCTTC
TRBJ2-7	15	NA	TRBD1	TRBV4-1	CASSLAGQGSGEQYF	TGCGCCAGCAGCCTCGCGGGACAGGGGTCTGGTGAGCAGTACTTC
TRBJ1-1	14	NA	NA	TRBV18	CASSQDQEDTEAFF	TGTGCCAGCTCACAAGACCAAGAGGACACTGAAGCTTTCTTT
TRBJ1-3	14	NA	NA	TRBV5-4	CASSQRDNGNTIYF	TGTGCCAGCAGCCAACGGGACAACGGAAACACCATATATTTT
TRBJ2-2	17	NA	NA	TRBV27	CASSFYLASAATGELFF	TGTGCCAGCAGTTTCTATTTGGCTAGCGCGGCCACCGGGGAGCTGTTTTTT
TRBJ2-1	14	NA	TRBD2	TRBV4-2	CASSLKAGRDEQFF	TGTGCCAGCAGCCTCAAGGCCGGGAGGGATGAGCAGTTCTTC
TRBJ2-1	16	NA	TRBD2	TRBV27	CASSWGGLAGAYEQFF	TGTGCCAGCAGTTGGGGGGGGCTAGCGGGAGCCTATGAGCAGTTCTTC
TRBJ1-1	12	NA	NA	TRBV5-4	CASSFGYTEAFF	TGTGCCAGCAGCTTTGGCTACACTGAAGCTTTCTTT
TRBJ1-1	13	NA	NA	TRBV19	CASSISGVPEAFF	TGTGCCAGTAGTATATCGGGGGTCCCTGAAGCTTTCTTT
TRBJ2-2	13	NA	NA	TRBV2	CASSGTVGGELFF	TGTGCCAGCAGTGGGACAGTGGGCGGGGAGCTGTTTTTT
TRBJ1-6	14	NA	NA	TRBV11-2	CASSLGPGSSPLHF	TGTGCCAGCAGCTTAGGACCGGGGTCCTCACCCCTCCACTTT
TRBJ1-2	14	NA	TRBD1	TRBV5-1	CASAQRTGDYGYTF	TGCGCCAGCGCACAGAGGACAGGGGACTATGGCTACACCTTC
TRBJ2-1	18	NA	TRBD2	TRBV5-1	CASSPALGLAGGGNEQFF	TGCGCCAGCAGCCCAGCCCTGGGACTAGCGGGGGGGGGCAATGAGCAGTTCTTC
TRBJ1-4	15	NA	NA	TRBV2	CASSERLGGGEKLFF	TGTGCCAGCAGTGAAAGGTTAGGGGGTGGTGAAAAACTGTTTTTT
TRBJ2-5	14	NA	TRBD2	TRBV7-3	CASSLIGGLETQYF	TGTGCCAGCAGCTTAATCGGGGGGTTGGAGACCCAGTACTTC
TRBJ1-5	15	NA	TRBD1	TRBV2	CASREGRTGRQPQHF	TGTGCCAGCAGAGAAGGTAGGACAGGGAGACAGCCCCAGCATTTT
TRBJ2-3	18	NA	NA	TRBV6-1	CASSEFGQAGRVMDTQYF	TGTGCCAGCAGTGAATTCGGTCAAGCGGGCCGAGTAATGGATACGCAGTATTTT
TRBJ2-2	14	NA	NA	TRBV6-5	CASTKQGNTGELFF	TGTGCCAGCACCAAACAGGGGAACACCGGGGAGCTGTTTTTT
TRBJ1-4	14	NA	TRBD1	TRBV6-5	CATQRTGVGEKLFF	TGTGCCACCCAAAGGACAGGCGTAGGTGAAAAACTGTTTTTT